The 19 T cell receptor beta chains reported below all come from one sample, sequenced in a study of shared clonotypes between healthy human individuals. Assay used: immunoSEQ multiplex PCR; TCRdb lists only in-frame clones, some missing. Among 520,000 or so clones listed, roughly 78% were seen once. The sample taken for sequencing was PBMCs. These receptors all stem from a woman between 40 and 50 years old in good health. Some clones in this sample may be carry-over from other donors' samples.

This chain links TRBV19 with TRBJ2-7, with 9 bases aligning to TRBD1. V shed 8 bases and J 0 bases; nucleotides not matched to a gene: 2. The CDR3 spans 13 residues. Germline V gene sequence: CDR1 LNHDA, CDR2 SQIVND (reference sequence). The chain's CDR3 is CASGTGLSYEQYF. DNA of the CDR3: TGTGCCAGTGGGACAGGGCTCTCCTACGAGCAGTACTTC.

As for this clone: A clone one base away is much larger, so this may be a read error. The identical CDR3 is also encoded by other nucleotide sequences in the sample. The chain has TRBV6-1 and TRBJ2-7; no reliable D call. Trimming took off 4 bases at V and 2 bases at J, with 0 bases between the two ends. Germline V gene data show CDR1 as MNHNS and CDR2 as SASEGT. The CDR3 runs 10 residues. In DNA, the CDR3 is TGTGCCAGCAGTGCCTACGAGCAGTACTTC. The encoded protein is CASSAYEQYF.

The V and J genes are TRBV11-2 and TRBJ1-5; D gene unclear. From germline, CDR1 is SGHAT and CDR2 FQNNGV. The CDR3 totals 14 residues. Trimming shortened V by 5 bases and J by 5 bases, and 13 bases separated the two germline ends. In nucleotides, the CDR3 is TGTGCCAGCAGCCTCAGCCGTGGCGATCAGCCCCAGCATTTT. This sequence encodes CASSLSRGDQPQHF. The entire variable domain, with the rest obtained from reference TRBV11-2 and TRBJ1-5, is as follows: EAGVAQSPRYKIIEKRQSVAFWCNPISGHATLYWYQQILGQGPKLLIQFQNNGVVDDSQLPKDRFSAERLKGVDSTLKIQPAKLEDSAVYLCASSLSRGDQPQHFGDGTRLSIL.

A few counts support this clone. The chain uses TRBV19 and TRBJ2-2, with 12 nucleotides matching TRBD1. Unmatched junction bases numbered 7, after V lost 6 bases and J lost 5 bases. This CDR3 is 16 amino acids long. Germline loops: CDR1 LNHDA, CDR2 SQIVND (reference sequence). The CDR3, as DNA: TGTGCCAGTAGCAGGGGACAGGGGGCATGGACCGGGGAGCTGTTTTTT. Protein product: CASSRGQGAWTGELFF.

This sequence joins TRBV6-6 and TRBJ1-1; a possible D gene is TRBD1 (5 bases). With 7 bases removed from V and 0 bases from J, the gap between germline ends came to 9 bases. Germline V gives CDR1 MNHNY, CDR2 SVGAGI (reference sequence). The length of the CDR3 is 13 residues. CDR3 region: CASTRQLNTEAFF. CDR3 DNA sequence: TGTGCCAGCACAAGACAGTTGAACACTGAAGCTTTCTTT.

The V and J genes are TRBV7-8 and TRBJ2-2, with 12 bases lining up with TRBD2. From germline, CDR1 is SGHVS and CDR2 FQNEAQ. Trimming cost V 5 bases and J 5 bases; bases outside gene matches: 9. This CDR3 has 17 residues. Here the CDR3 reads CASSQGLAGGLTGELFF. As DNA, the CDR3 is TGTGCCAGCAGCCAGGGACTAGCGGGCGGATTAACCGGGGAGCTGTTTTTT.

The chain recombines TRBV7-9 with TRBJ2-7, with D maybe TRBD2 (6 bases). The germline V and J ends were trimmed by 4 bases and 0 bases, with 16 bases remaining between them. Germline V gene sequence: CDR1 SEHNR, CDR2 FQNEAQ (reference sequence). The CDR3 covers 16 residues. CDR3 in amino acids: CASSSPVDGSSYEQYF. CDR3 nucleotides: TGTGCCAGCAGCTCGCCCGTCGACGGGAGCTCCTACGAGCAGTACTTC.

The chain employs TRBV28 and TRBJ1-1, with a weak D call TRBD1 (6 bases). V lost 2 bases and J 8 bases, leaving 12 bases between the germline ends. This CDR3 is 13 amino acids long. CDR1 and CDR2 (germline): MDHEN, SYDVKM. CDR3 sequence reads: CASSLGGAREAFF. The DNA for the CDR3 is TGTGCCAGCAGTTTAGGGGGGGCCAGGGAAGCTTTCTTT.

The chain couples TRBV19 to TRBJ2-7; the D gene is possibly TRBD2 (5 bases). The length of the CDR3 is 13 residues. Germline assignment: CDR1 LNHDA and CDR2 SQIVND (reference sequence). V dropped 4 bases and J dropped 6 bases, with 13 bases sitting between them. CDR3 nucleotides: TGTGCCAGTAGTAGGGCTAGCTCGGCCGAGCAGTACTTC. Protein sequence: CASSRASSAEQYF.

This chain connects TRBV6-6 to TRBJ1-1, with 9 bases that match TRBD1. Germline loops: CDR1 MNHNY, CDR2 SVGAGI (reference sequence). The CDR3 has 13 amino acids. The V gene end was trimmed by 6 bases and the J gene end by 7 bases; junction bases not matched to a gene: 6. The CDR3 reads CASSLGQGVEAFF. The CDR3 region has the DNA TGTGCCAGCAGCCTGGGACAGGGTGTTGAAGCTTTCTTT.

The genes are TRBV7-9 and TRBJ2-5, with D maybe TRBD1 (5 bases). The CDR3 runs 16 residues. Trimming took 4 bases from V and 4 from J, leaving 19 bases between them. Germline CDR1 and CDR2: SEHNR and FQNEAQ (reference sequence). This CDR3 reads CASSSRILSQGETQYF. CDR3 in DNA: TGTGCCAGCAGCTCCAGGATACTGTCGCAGGGAGAGACCCAGTACTTC.

J is TRBJ2-7 and V is TRBV5-1, with 11 nucleotides matching TRBD2. Germline CDR1 is SGHRS and CDR2 is YFSETQ. With V trimmed by 5 bases and J by 4 bases, 8 bases remained unmatched. CDR3 length equals 15 residues. CDR3 sequence reads: CASRQLAGVVYEQYF. Here the CDR3 DNA reads TGCGCCAGCAGACAACTAGCGGGAGTAGTATACGAGCAGTACTTC.

The chain combines TRBV6-6 with TRBJ2-1, with D tentatively TRBD1 or TRBD2 (5 bases each). The length of the CDR3 is 13 residues. Germline V gene sequence: CDR1 MNHNY, CDR2 SVGAGI (reference sequence). V was trimmed by 7 bases and J by 5 bases, leaving 12 bases between them. The CDR3 protein is CASNPGPNNEQFF. Written as DNA, the CDR3 is TGTGCCAGCAATCCGGGACCCAACAATGAGCAGTTCTTC.

This clone appeared a single time. The chain joins TRBV19 to TRBJ1-2, with TRBD1 matching over 8 bases. The ends lost 5 bases at V and 6 bases at J; junction bases unmatched: 14. Per the germline V gene, CDR1 is LNHDA and CDR2 is SQIVND (reference sequence). The CDR3 runs to 16 residues. In DNA, the CDR3 is TGTGCCAGTAGTTCAAGTCCCGGGACAGGTAGAGATGGCTACACCTTC. Translating it yields CASSSSPGTGRDGYTF.

Comments on this clone: Other DNA sequences within the sample encode an identical CDR3. V and J are TRBV18 and TRBJ2-3, with unresolved D. Germline CDR1 is KGHSH and CDR2 is LQKENI. The CDR3 spans 14 residues. Deletions cut 3 bases from V and 0 bases from J, with 7 bases between. The CDR3 sequence: CASSPPASTDTQYF. The CDR3 DNA reads as TGTGCCAGCTCACCCCCGGCTAGCACAGATACGCAGTATTTT.

This clone was counted between two and nine times. This chain links TRBV30 with TRBJ1-4; 10 bases line up with TRBD1. Germline V gene sequence: CDR1 GTSNPN, CDR2 SVGIG (reference sequence). After removal of 2 bases from V and 4 bases from J, the junction contained 1 base not matched to a gene. CDR3 length equals 14 residues. The CDR3 DNA reads TGTGCCTGGAGTCGGACAGGGGGTAATGAAAAACTGTTTTTT. It codes for CAWSRTGGNEKLFF.

V gene TRBV21-1 combines with J gene TRBJ2-7; no check of the table's D call, TRBD2, against the DNA was made. TRBV21-1 is recorded as a pseudogene. The CDR3 sequence is 14 residues long. This CDR3 is CASSPLSGSYEQYF. In DNA form, the CDR3 reads TGTGCCAGCAGCCCCCTTAGCGGGAGTTACGAGCAGTACTTC.

The chain couples TRBV30 to TRBJ2-1, with D maybe TRBD2 (5 bases). The V and J ends lost 0 bases and 3 bases respectively, with 15 bases between them. The CDR3 covers 16 residues. Germline CDR1 and CDR2: GTSNPN and SVGIG (reference sequence). CDR3 in amino acids: CAWSVGASRNYNEQFF. The CDR3 DNA is TGTGCCTGGAGTGTGGGAGCCTCCAGAAACTACAATGAGCAGTTCTTC.

The chain employs TRBV4-3 and TRBJ2-1; 9 nucleotides align to TRBD1. Germline lookup yields CDR1 LGHNA and CDR2 YSLEER. Losses at the gene ends were 4 bases for V and 4 bases for J; bases not matched to a gene: 8. The CDR3 length is 16 residues. CDR3 protein: CASSPRPGQGYNEQFF. The DNA of the CDR3 is TGCGCCAGCAGCCCCAGACCGGGACAGGGTTACAATGAGCAGTTCTTC.